This TCR beta chain appears in the sequencing data of a study of identical twins. This CDR3 has 13 residues. Germline lookup yields CDR1 SEHNR and CDR2 FQNEAQ (reference sequence). V lost 5 bases, J lost 7 bases, and 12 bases lay in between. TCRdb re-analysed the 5' RACE reads in MiXCR, keeping a single row per CDR3 protein. In the table there are 570,000 or so distinct CDR3 sequences, more than 9% of which are singletons. This clonotype has more than one count but fewer than ten. These data were also reused for a study on yellow fever vaccine responses in identical twins.

This TCR came from a young woman in good health. The source material was PBMCs. The genes are TRBV7-9 and TRBJ2-1; perhaps D is TRBD1 or TRBD2 (5 bases each). The CDR3 DNA sequence: TGTGCCAGCAGCAACCCGGGGCGGAATGAGCAGTTCTTC. It is translated as CASSNPGRNEQFF.